These 8 T cell receptor beta chains were all obtained from the same sample, sequenced in a study of cytomegalovirus exposure and HLA in healthy donors. Vbeta (60) and Jbeta (13) primers were used in the PCR. Clones were read by immunoSEQ multiplex PCR, and TCRdb kept only the in-frame ones, dropping some. The table lists about 76,000 clones, about 75% of them singletons. Specimen: PBMCs. The receptors were sampled from a man between 60 and 75 years old in good health and CMV-seropositive.

This clone was observed a handful of times. This chain connects TRBV27 to TRBJ1-2; 9 nucleotides line up with TRBD1. CDR3 length equals 13 residues. In germline, CDR1 is MNHEY, CDR2 SMNVEV (reference sequence). With 4 bases clipped from V and 8 bases from J, the junction kept 5 bases outside the gene matches. The CDR3 region is CASSYRTGEGYTF. DNA of the CDR3: TGTGCCAGCAGTTACCGGACAGGGGAAGGCTACACCTTC.

The CDR3 reads CASSPGTGYNEQFF. DNA of the CDR3: TGTGCCAGCAGCCCCGGGACTGGCTACAATGAGCAGTTCTTC. The V gene is TRBV5-4, the J gene TRBJ2-1; TRBD2 is a possible D gene (6 bases). Germline V lookup: CDR1 SGHNT, CDR2 YYREEE (reference sequence). The V end lost 4 bases, the J end lost 3 bases, and 11 bases lay between the germline ends. This CDR3 has 14 residues. The full variable domain, with the rest looked up from reference TRBV5-4 and TRBJ2-1, is ETGVTQSPTHLIKTRGQQVTLRCSSQSGHNTVSWYQQALGQGPQFIFQYYREEENGRGNFPPRFSGLQFPNYSSELNVNALELDDSALYLCASSPGTGYNEQFFGPGTRLTVL.

This clone showed up just a few times. The junction departs from the called germline gene at one end, perhaps through a read error. The chain recombines TRBV7-7 with TRBJ2-1, with 8 bases that match TRBD2. CDR1 is SSHAT and CDR2 is FNYEAQ in the germline V gene (reference sequence). The CDR3 runs 15 residues. The CDR3 spells CASSPAAGVYNEQFF. The DNA of the CDR3 is TGTGCTAGCAGCCCCGCAGCGGGGGTCTACAATGAGCAGTTCTTC. Filled out from reference TRBV7-7 and TRBJ2-1, the complete variable domain reads GAGVSQSPRYKVTKRGQDVTLRCDPISSHATLYWYQQALGQGPEFLTYFNYEAQPDKSGLPSDRFSAERPEGSISTLTIQRTEQRDSAMYRCASSPAAGVYNEQFFGPGTRLTVL.

Comments on this clone: The junction does not match germline at one end; this may be a read error. This chain uses TRBV4-1 with TRBJ2-3, with D uncertain. The CDR3 length is 14 residues. Germline CDR1 reads MGHRA; CDR2 reads YSYEKL. The CDR3 DNA reads TGCGCCAGCAGTCAAGTTCCTTTCACAGATACGCAGTATTTT. As protein: CASSQVPFTDTQYF.

This chain joins TRBV28 and TRBJ1-4, with TRBD1 as a possible D gene (6 bases). This CDR3 region has 14 residues. V lost 5 bases to trimming and J lost 3 bases, with 10 bases between them. The germline CDR1 and CDR2 sequences are MDHEN and SYDVKM. The CDR3 DNA follows: TGTGCCAGCAGTCCGGACAGAGCTAATGAAAAACTGTTTTTT. Its translation is CASSPDRANEKLFF.

The gene calls are TRBV19 and TRBJ1-2; D unclear. V lost 6 bases, J lost 2 bases, and 10 bases lay in between. This CDR3 comprises 13 residues. Germline V lookup: CDR1 LNHDA, CDR2 SQIVND (reference sequence). The CDR3 DNA is TGTGCCAGTAGCCCGGGGAGCAACTATGGCTACACCTTC. Translated: CASSPGSNYGYTF.

This clone was counted between two and nine times. The chain combines TRBV5-4 with TRBJ2-7; 7 bases map to TRBD2. Germline assignment: CDR1 SGHNT and CDR2 YYREEE (reference sequence). The J segment lost 3 bases and the V segment lost 4 bases, leaving 7 bases of the junction unmatched. The CDR3 is 14 residues long. CDR3 sequence: CASSLFGGGYEQYF. DNA of the CDR3: TGTGCCAGCAGCCTCTTTGGGGGGGGCTACGAGCAGTACTTC.

This clone was counted a few times. V gene TRBV5-1 combines with J gene TRBJ2-1, with a weak D call TRBD1 (5 bases). The V end was cut by 4 bases, the J end by 3 bases, with 11 bases between. The CDR3 totals 14 residues. The germline V gene encodes CDR1 SGHRS and CDR2 YFSETQ. In nucleotides, the CDR3 is TGCGCCAGCAGCGGTTCAGGGTACTACAATGAGCAGTTCTTC. Protein sequence: CASSGSGYYNEQFF.